The 14 T cell receptor beta chains in this list originate from one sample, sequenced in a study of spatial heterogeneity in lung cancer. Study-wide results and limits: Tumor mutation count correlated with how many alpha and beta TCRs expanded intratumorally.

Each CDR3 protein is one row after TCRdb ran MiXCR on the 5' RACE reads. The table shows about 11,000 distinct CDR3 sequences, with roughly 13% occurring only once. Time point here: sample taken at primary tumor resection. No antigen has been identified for these receptors. Material: lung tumor tissue, obtained at surgery. The receptors originated from a male donor with early-stage non-small cell lung cancer.

The genes are TRBV6-2 or TRBV6-3 and TRBJ2-1, with D unclear. The germline V gene encodes CDR1 MNHEY and CDR2 SVGEGT. V was shortened by 3 bases and J by 4 bases, with 10 bases between the two germline ends. The CDR3 is made up of 14 amino acids. CDR3 coding DNA: TGTGCCAGCAGTTATATCTCCCTTTACAATGAGCAGTTCTTC. This gives the protein CASSYISLYNEQFF.

As regards this clonotype: At one of its ends the junction is not consistent with the germline gene, which may arise from a read error. CDR3 nucleotides: TGCGGTGCCGCGATGAAAAGCTCCTACGAGCAGTACTTC. Residues: CGAAMKSSYEQYF. This rearrangement joins TRBV20-1 to TRBJ2-7; no firm D call. CDR3 length: 13 residues. From germline, CDR1 is DFQATT and CDR2 SNEGSKA (reference sequence).

This clonotype appeared once. CDR3 in amino acids: CASSLFSDQPQHF. CDR3 bases: TGTGCCAGCAGTTTATTCAGTGATCAGCCCCAGCATTTT. The chain joins TRBV28 to TRBJ1-5; D unresolved. The CDR3 runs to 13 residues. Germline-derived CDR1 and CDR2 are MDHEN and SYDVKM. V was pared by 1 base and J by 5 bases, with 6 bases between.

Relative to its sample, this clonotype is hyperexpanded (1% or more). The chain is built from TRBV12-3 or TRBV12-4 and TRBJ2-1; 10 bases agree with TRBD2. The CDR3 is 13 residues long. J was trimmed by 8 bases and V by 3 bases; bases with no gene match: 1. The CDR3 region has the DNA TGTGCCAGCAGTTTGGGGACTAGCGATGAGCAGTTCTTC. Amino acid sequence: CASSLGTSDEQFF.

This clonotype was counted ten times or more. V usage is TRBV7-6 and J usage is TRBJ1-1; D remains unclear. The germline V gene encodes CDR1 SGHVS and CDR2 FNYEAQ. V lost 1 base to trimming and J lost 1 base, with 4 bases between them. CDR3 length: 13 residues. The DNA of the CDR3 is TGTGCCAGCAGCTTAGATGAGAACACTGAAGCTTTCTTT. It yields the protein CASSLDENTEAFF.

This clonotype was picked up a small number of times. In nucleotides, the CDR3 is TGCGCCAGCAGCCAACCAAACTACAATGAGCAGTTCTTC. It yields the protein CASSQPNYNEQFF. The chain employs TRBV4-1 and TRBJ2-1; no definite D call. The V gene's germline CDR1 is MGHRA and CDR2 YSYEKL. V was clipped by 2 bases and J by 3 bases, with 5 bases between them. This CDR3 comprises 13 residues.

V and J are TRBV9 and TRBJ2-1; tentatively, D is TRBD1 (5 bases). Trimming cost V 4 bases and J 0 bases, with 11 bases left between them. Germline loops: CDR1 SGDLS, CDR2 YYNGEE. This CDR3 comprises 15 residues. CDR3 protein: CASSTQASSYNEQFF. The CDR3 DNA follows: TGTGCCAGCAGCACACAGGCCAGCTCCTACAATGAGCAGTTCTTC.

This clonotype was seen a few times. The chain uses TRBV20-1 and TRBJ2-1; D remains unclear. CDR1 DFQATT and CDR2 SNEGSKA come from the germline V gene (reference sequence). The CDR3 extends over 13 amino acids. Trimming shortened V by 0 bases and J by 5 bases, and 8 bases separated the two germline ends. The CDR3 region is CSARDVYHNEQFF. In DNA, the CDR3 is TGCAGTGCTAGAGATGTCTACCACAATGAGCAGTTCTTC.

In this sample, this clonotype turned up many times. The chain combines TRBV20-1 with TRBJ2-1; 8 bases are shared with TRBD2. After removal of 6 bases from V and 7 bases from J, the junction contained 14 bases not matched to a gene. CDR1 and CDR2 from the germline V gene are DFQATT and SNEGSKA (reference sequence). The CDR3 sequence is 15 residues long. Written as DNA, the CDR3 is TGCAGTGCCCGGAAGGAGTATAGCGGGGATAATGAGCAGTTCTTC. This encodes CSARKEYSGDNEQFF.

The chain joins TRBV7-9 to TRBJ1-1; 7 bases match TRBD1. Unmatched junction bases numbered 2, after V lost 1 base and J lost 6 bases. The V gene's germline CDR1 is SEHNR and CDR2 FQNEAQ (reference sequence). CDR3 length: 13 residues. CDR3 coding DNA: TGTGCCAGCAGCTTAGAGGGGGCGGCTGAAGCTTTCTTT. Translated, it gives CASSLEGAAEAFF.

This clonotype was seen a few times. V and J are TRBV5-1 and TRBJ1-2; maybe TRBD1 (5 bases). The V end was cut by 1 base, the J end by 10 bases, with 23 bases between. This CDR3 is 16 amino acids long. Germline CDR1 and CDR2: SGHRS and YFSETQ. In DNA form, the CDR3 reads TGCGCCAGCAGCTTGCTCCGGAAAGGCAGGGAGGAAGCCTACACCTTC. Its translation is CASSLLRKGREEAYTF.

This clonotype was counted ten times or more. The V and J genes are TRBV20-1 and TRBJ1-5, with D unresolved. The germline V and J ends were trimmed by 0 bases and 5 bases, with 8 bases remaining between them. The CDR3 sequence is 13 residues long. Germline V lookup: CDR1 DFQATT, CDR2 SNEGSKA (reference sequence). The DNA of the CDR3 is TGCAGTGCTAGAGAGATCCTAGATCAGCCCCAGCATTTT. Protein product: CSAREILDQPQHF.

By its share, this clonotype is medium-sized. The rearrangement links TRBV15 to TRBJ1-5, with 7 nucleotides matching TRBD1. V lost 3 bases to trimming and J lost 7 bases; unmatched junction nucleotides: 6. This CDR3 contains 14 residues. The germline V gene encodes CDR1 LNHNV and CDR2 YYDKDF (reference sequence). This chain's CDR3 is CATSRAGGSQPQHF. DNA for the CDR3: TGTGCCACCAGCAGGGCAGGGGGTTCGCAGCCCCAGCATTTT.

A few counts support this clonotype. The V call is TRBV29-1, the J call TRBJ2-4, with D perhaps TRBD2 (6 bases). V was trimmed by 5 bases and J by 1 base, leaving 15 bases between them. Germline V CDR1 and CDR2: SQVTM, ANQGSEA. The CDR3 runs to 15 residues. The CDR3 sequence is CSVSAPGRAKNIQYF. The CDR3, as DNA: TGCAGCGTTTCGGCACCAGGGAGGGCCAAAAACATTCAGTACTTC.